This is a list of T cell receptor beta chains from one sample in a study of T cell responses to AZD1222 COVID-19 vaccine. Clones were read by immunoSEQ multiplex PCR, and TCRdb kept only the in-frame ones, dropping some. This table holds 150,000 to 180,000 clones, less than 95% found once. The sample in question was peripheral blood, obtained on day 0 of AZD1222 vaccination. Receptor source: an adult in good health. The CDR3 runs from the conserved cysteine through the conserved F or W. Each record gives: V gene, CDR3 length, CDR3 protein.

TRBV9,17,CASSVGVGTRSGNTIYF
TRBV11-3,14,CASSSSGRGSEQYF
TRBV4-2,16,CTSSQDMGSSGETQYF
TRBV4-1,13,CASSQENYNEQFF
TRBV20-1,16,CSASPRTGNPNYGYTF
TRBV27,12,CASSLRTGKAFF
TRBV29-1,12,CSVVGFNYGYTF
TRBV7-2,13,CASSSGPGDEQYF
TRBV10-1,13,CASRKGRHEKLFF
TRBV18,15,CASSPRQDINYGYTF
TRBV11-1,15,CASSWDSGLGNTIYF
TRBV13,14,CASSFGGLLNEQYF
TRBV5-4,14,CASSLSGTGNIQYF
TRBV21-1,19,CASSKWQTFGTVSNQPQHF
TRBV7-2,13,CASSLGLSDTQYF
TRBV28,13,CASSLTPGETQYF
TRBV28,12,CASSLTDNEQYF
TRBV6-5,13,CASSHGTGHGYTF
TRBV11-2,15,CASRHSGAFYNEQFF
TRBV10-3,15,CAAETGLISGNTIYF
TRBV14,13,CASSQTVVYEQYF
TRBV18,13,CASSPNSEYGYTF
TRBV4-1,17,CASSPSYGDFSTDTQYF
TRBV28,15,CASSLYREGGETQYF
TRBV5-8,15,CASRLYRDSNQPQHF
TRBV27,14,CASRRLSGVRGYTF
TRBV29-1,12,CSVTVMNTEAFF
TRBV28,13,CASSGGDFQPQHF
TRBV9,15,CASAPGQHSGNTIYF
TRBV5-5,15,CASSSGTGDLETQYF
TRBV28,18,CASSLRGTGAASNQPQHF
TRBV2,16,CASSEETSGRTHEQYF
TRBV5-1,18,CASSLGGQGFSGANVLTF
TRBV18,15,CASSPPGTGYYGYTF
TRBV14,15,CASSQVGKKDEKLFF
TRBV5-1,15,CASSPEAGLVYEQYF
TRBV2,12,CASREGWTEAFF
TRBV4-3,19,CASSQGFLDRGLGTDTQYF
TRBV27,15,CASSLSLMSKIEQYF
TRBV19,14,CASSIYGQGETQYF
TRBV29-1,11,CSVETTGELFF
TRBV6-5,12,CASSPFNNEQFF
TRBV5-1,12,CASPTVAGGAFF
TRBV5-8,13,CASSLDSNQPQHF
TRBV28,14,CASSRPGLSYEQYF
TRBV11-2,15,CASSSDRGTYNEQFF
TRBV15,17,CATSSLQGGRSYNEQFF
TRBV11-3,15,CASSRGQGLTDTQYF
TRBV27,14,CASRREPGNYGYTF
TRBV29-1,16,CSVVIIAGDSYNEQFF
TRBV18,14,CASSPGQYNSPLHF
TRBV18,15,CASSPPSNSYNEQFF
TRBV7-8,14,CASSLNAGSYEQYF